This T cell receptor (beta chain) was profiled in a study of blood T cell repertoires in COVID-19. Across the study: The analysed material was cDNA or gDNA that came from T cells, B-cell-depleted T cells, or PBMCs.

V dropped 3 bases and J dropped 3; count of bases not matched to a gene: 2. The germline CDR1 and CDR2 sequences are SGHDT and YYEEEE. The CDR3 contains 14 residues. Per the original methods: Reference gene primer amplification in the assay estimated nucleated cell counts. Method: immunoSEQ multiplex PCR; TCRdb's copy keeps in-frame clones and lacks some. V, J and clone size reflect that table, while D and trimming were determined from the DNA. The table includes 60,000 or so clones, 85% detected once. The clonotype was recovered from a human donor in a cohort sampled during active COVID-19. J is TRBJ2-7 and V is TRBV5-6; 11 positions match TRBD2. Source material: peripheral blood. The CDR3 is CASSSTSGVYEQYF. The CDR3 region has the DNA TGTGCCAGCAGCTCGACTAGCGGGGTCTACGAGCAGTACTTC.